These 11 T cell receptor beta chains share one sample of origin, sequenced in a study of T-cell reconstitution after alpha-beta-depleted transplantation in children. Library preparation (for TCRbeta) was performed with unique molecular identifiers. MiXCR, run by TCRdb on the PCR reads, gives a single entry per CDR3 protein. The sample yields about 400,000 distinct CDR3 sequences, 20% seen once. Here the sequenced sample was PBMCs from the stem cell graft donor, taken from the stem cell graft. The receptors here all came from a human donor who donated a stem cell graft to a child with acute myeloid leukemia.

This clonotype has a count of ten or more. J is TRBJ2-2 and V is TRBV20-1, with D possibly being TRBD1 or TRBD2 (5 bases each). The CDR3 runs 15 residues. The V end was cut by 6 bases, the J end by 6 bases, with 20 bases between. Germline V gene data show CDR1 as DFQATT and CDR2 as SNEGSKA (reference sequence). The CDR3 sequence: CSASDGRRGAGELFF. The CDR3, as DNA: TGCAGTGCCAGCGATGGGAGACGGGGCGCCGGGGAGCTGTTTTTT.

This chain links TRBV5-1 with TRBJ1-5, with TRBD1 matching 9 bases. The CDR3 spans 14 residues. The V gene's germline CDR1 is SGHRS and CDR2 YFSETQ. V dropped 4 bases and J dropped 7; count of bases not matched to a gene: 6. Here the CDR3 DNA reads TGCGCCAGCAGCCCGGGACAGGGTGCGCAGCCCCAGCATTTT. It translates to CASSPGQGAQPQHF.

This chain uses TRBV15 with TRBJ2-5; TRBD2 might be the D (5 bases). CDR1 is LNHNV, CDR2 YYDKDF, per germline (reference sequence). Trimming stripped 6 bases from V and 3 bases from J, with 14 bases between. CDR3 size: 14 residues. CDR3: CATSLGRDKETQYF. For the CDR3, the DNA is TGTGCCACCAGTCTTGGGAGAGACAAAGAGACCCAGTACTTC.

This clonotype came up a few times. The chain couples TRBV12-3 or TRBV12-4 to TRBJ2-7; a weak D match, TRBD2 (6 bases). Trimming took off 3 bases at V and 3 bases at J, with 12 bases between the two ends. The CDR3 sequence is 14 residues long. The CDR3 is CASSFSRERYEQYF. As DNA, the CDR3 is TGTGCCAGCAGTTTCTCACGGGAGCGCTACGAGCAGTACTTC.

This chain connects TRBV30 to TRBJ2-7, with D unresolved. The CDR3 covers 16 residues. Germline CDR1 reads GTSNPN; CDR2 reads SVGIG (reference sequence). The V gene lost 1 base and the J gene lost 0 bases, with 16 bases spanning the gap. As DNA, the CDR3 is TGTGCCTGGAGTGCCAGTGGTTGGGCGAGCTCCTACGAGCAGTACTTC. This encodes CAWSASGWASSYEQYF.

This chain connects TRBV3-1 to TRBJ2-3; D might be TRBD1 (7 bases). The ends were cut back, 2 bases at V and 4 bases at J, with 19 bases in the middle. Germline CDR1 and CDR2: LGHDT and YNNKEL (reference sequence). The CDR3 loop spans 17 amino acids. The CDR3 spells CASSQRPFGGTADTQYF. The CDR3 DNA sequence: TGTGCCAGCAGCCAACGCCCCTTCGGCGGGACAGCAGATACGCAGTATTTT.

This clonotype was seen only a few times. The genes are TRBV29-1 and TRBJ2-5, with D possibly TRBD2 on 5 matching bases. The CDR3 is 13 amino acids. V lost 7 bases, J lost 3 bases, and 15 bases lay in between. Germline V gene sequence: CDR1 SQVTM, CDR2 ANQGSEA. CDR3 residues: CSDRTEIKETQYF. CDR3 DNA: TGCAGCGACCGGACTGAGATCAAAGAGACCCAGTACTTC.

The gene calls are TRBV28 and TRBJ2-7; perhaps TRBD2 as D (5 bases). This CDR3 contains 11 residues. Germline V gives CDR1 MDHEN, CDR2 SYDVKM. The CDR3 region is CKSGNRYEQYF. For the CDR3, the DNA is TGTAAATCGGGGAACCGCTACGAGCAGTACTTC.

The gene calls are TRBV24-1 and TRBJ2-2; D is tentatively TRBD1 or TRBD2 (5 bases each). Trimming shortened V by 4 bases and J by 7 bases, and 9 bases separated the two germline ends. This CDR3 has 13 amino acids. Germline assignment: CDR1 KGHDR and CDR2 SFDVKD. This CDR3 is CATSEEGRGELFF. CDR3 DNA sequence: TGTGCCACCAGTGAAGAGGGGCGCGGGGAGCTGTTTTTT.

Ten or more counts support this clonotype. V is TRBV29-1 and J is TRBJ2-1; possible D gene TRBD1, 6 bases. V was pared by 7 bases and J by 9 bases, with 13 bases between. The CDR3 is 11 residues long. Per the germline V gene, CDR1 is SQVTM and CDR2 is ANQGSEA. CDR3 coding DNA: TGCAGCGCCCTACAGGGTGGTGAGCAGTTCTTC. This sequence encodes CSALQGGEQFF.

The rearrangement uses TRBV20-1 and TRBJ1-5, with D hard to call. CDR3 length: 14 residues. Germline CDR1 is DFQATT and CDR2 is SNEGSKA (reference sequence). V shed 7 bases and J shed 6 bases, with 19 bases lying between them. CDR3 DNA: TGCAGTGTTGGAACCGGGGAGGAGGGTCAGCCCCAGCATTTT. It codes for CSVGTGEEGQPQHF.